Listed below are T cell receptor beta chains from one sample, sequenced in a study of Ad26.COV2.S vaccination and SARS-CoV-2 variants. Libraries were prepared by immunoSEQ multiplex PCR; TCRdb keeps only in-frame clonotypes and omits some of them. The sample carries roughly 100,000 clones, 80% recorded once. The sample was peripheral blood, taken after recovery from COVID-19. Receptors originate from a human donor who had recovered from COVID-19. CDR3s include the opening cysteine and the closing phenylalanine or tryptophan. Fields, in order: J gene, clone size, D gene, V gene, CDR3 protein, CDR3 DNA. The D gene is left open where the match is weak. Clone size is given for some rows only: seen once, a few or many times, or a class if the clone is expanded.

>TRBJ1-2|-|TRBD1|TRBV28
CASRSGQGVVGYTF
TGTGCCAGCAGATCGGGACAGGGGGTTGTGGGCTACACCTTC
>TRBJ2-1|once|TRBD1|TRBV5-1
CASSLVGQRHNEQFF
TGCGCCAGCAGCTTGGTGGGACAGCGCCACAATGAGCAGTTCTTC
>TRBJ2-7|-|-|TRBV30
CAWSALGPAEQYF
TGTGCCTGGAGCGCCTTAGGCCCAGCCGAGCAGTACTTC
>TRBJ2-4|-|TRBD1|TRBV19
CASRSGTGGHIQYF
TGTGCCAGTAGATCCGGGACAGGGGGACACATTCAGTACTTC
>TRBJ1-5|-|-|TRBV19
CASSIIPQPQHF
TGTGCCAGTAGTATTATCCCCCAGCCCCAGCATTTT
>TRBJ2-7|-|-|TRBV4-2
CASSPFGPSSYEQYF
TGTGCCAGCAGCCCTTTTGGGCCGAGCTCCTACGAGCAGTACTTC
>TRBJ2-5|-|TRBD2|TRBV9
CASSVAGGRHQETQYF
TGTGCCAGCAGCGTAGCGGGGGGGCGTCACCAAGAGACCCAGTACTTC
>TRBJ1-5|-|-|TRBV3-1/TRBV3-2
CASTPGTCNQPQHF
TGTGCCAGCACTCCCGGGACCTGCAATCAGCCCCAGCATTTT
>TRBJ2-3|-|-|TRBV7-6
CASSPGGTDTQYF
TGTGCCAGCAGCCCAGGGGGCACAGATACGCAGTATTTT
>TRBJ1-2|-|TRBD1|TRBV7-9
CASSFGVTGGDYGYTF
TGTGCCAGCAGCTTTGGGGTGACAGGGGGCGACTATGGCTACACCTTC
>TRBJ1-2|-|-|TRBV6-5
CASSQSSGLNGYTF
TGTGCCAGCAGCCAGAGTTCGGGCCTCAATGGCTACACCTTC
>TRBJ2-2|-|-|TRBV7-7
CASSLDREGAGELFF
TGTGCCAGCAGCTTAGATAGAGAAGGAGCCGGGGAGCTGTTTTTT
>TRBJ1-2|-|-|TRBV28
CASSLESQKSNYGYTF
TGTGCCAGCAGTTTAGAGTCCCAGAAATCTAACTATGGCTACACCTTC
>TRBJ1-5|many|TRBD1|TRBV2
CASSVQGGRSNQPQHF
TGTGCCAGCAGTGTGCAGGGGGGAAGGAGCAATCAGCCCCAGCATTTT